This T cell receptor beta chain stems from a study of T cell responses to AZD1222 COVID-19 vaccine. This CDR3 has 15 residues. The V gene's germline CDR1 is SGDLS and CDR2 YYNGEE. V was pared by 0 bases and J by 7 bases, with 14 bases between. Data came from immunoSEQ multiplex PCR; TCRdb stores just in-frame clones and leaves some out. The table lists 80,000 to 100,000 clones, 80% to 90% of them singletons. To note about this clone: Its antigen is unknown.

Study findings and constraints: A reported finding is that nearly half of spike-specific TCRs target unmutated variant regions.

The source material was peripheral blood, sampled 28 days after the second AZD1222 dose. This clonotype originated in an adult who received the AZD1222 COVID-19 vaccine. The chain combines TRBV9 with TRBJ1-3; D not resolved. The CDR3 sequence is CASSVAGSEHNTIYF. The CDR3 coding sequence is TGTGCCAGCAGCGTAGCGGGCTCCGAGCACAACACCATATATTTT. Supplemented by reference TRBV9 and TRBJ1-3, the full variable domain reads DSGVTQTPKHLITATGQRVTLRCSPRSGDLSVYWYQQSLDQGLQFLIQYYNGEERAKGNILERFSAQQFPDLHSELNLSSLELGDSALYFCASSVAGSEHNTIYFGEGSWLTVV.